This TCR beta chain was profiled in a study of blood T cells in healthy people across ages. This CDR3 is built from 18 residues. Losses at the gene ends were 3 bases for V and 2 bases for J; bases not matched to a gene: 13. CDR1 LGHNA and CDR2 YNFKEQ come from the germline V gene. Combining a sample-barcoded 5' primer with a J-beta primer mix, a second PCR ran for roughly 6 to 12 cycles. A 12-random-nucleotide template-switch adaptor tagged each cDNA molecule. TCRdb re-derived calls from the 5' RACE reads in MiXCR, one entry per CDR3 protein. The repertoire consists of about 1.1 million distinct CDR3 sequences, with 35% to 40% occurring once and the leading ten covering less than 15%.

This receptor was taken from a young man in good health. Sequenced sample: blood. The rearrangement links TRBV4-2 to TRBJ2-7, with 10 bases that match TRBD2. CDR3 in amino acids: CASSQARGTSGETYEQYF. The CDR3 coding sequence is TGTGCCAGCAGCCAGGCAAGGGGAACTAGCGGGGAAACCTACGAGCAGTACTTC.